This T cell receptor beta chain was recovered during a study of T-cell memory formation after mild COVID-19. In the study overall: Among the donors, TCR clusters were largely specific to each donor.

Findings of the study overall: Among clones peaking at day 37 in the second wave, SARS-CoV-2 specificity remained unconfirmed. Clones that contracted clustered mainly in CM and EM if CD4+ and in EMRA if CD8+.

Worth noting for this clonotype: Its antigen is not identified.

TCRdb ran MiXCR on the 5' RACE reads and lists one entry per CDR3 protein. Altogether approximately 260,000 distinct CDR3 sequences are present, about a sixth being singletons, with the ten largest covering 20% to 25%. Trimming took off 5 bases at V and 4 bases at J, with 12 bases between the two ends. This CDR3 is 14 amino acids long. The specimen sequenced was PBMCs or a T cell subset sorted from them (not recorded which). The origin of this receptor is a man aged 18 to 30 who had mild COVID-19 (a few samples of this study predate the infection). Cell type and time point are not known. This rearrangement joins TRBV12-3 or TRBV12-4 to TRBJ1-5; no firm D call. CDR3 nucleotide sequence: TGTGCCAGCAGTCTGATGGTTGGGAATCAGCCCCAGCATTTT. It translates to CASSLMVGNQPQHF.